Listed here are 15 T cell receptor beta chains from one sample, sequenced in a study of blood T cell repertoires in COVID-19. Profiling relied on immunoSEQ multiplex PCR, and the TCRdb table lists in-frame clones only, not all of them. The repertoire holds around 250,000 clones, with over 75% as singletons. Sequenced: PBMCs or T cells enriched from blood (not recorded which). The receptor source for this set is a woman between 45 and 65 years old who had recovered from COVID-19.

The V call is TRBV29-1, the J call TRBJ1-5, with D maybe TRBD1 (5 bases). The CDR3 covers 15 residues. Trimming removed 4 bases from V and 0 bases from J, with 13 bases in between. Germline lookup yields CDR1 SQVTM and CDR2 ANQGSEA. CDR3 sequence (DNA): TGCAGCGTTGGGGAGGCCAGGGATAGCAATCAGCCCCAGCATTTT. This codes for CSVGEARDSNQPQHF.

The rearrangement joins TRBV3-1 (or the pseudogene TRBV3-2) to TRBJ1-1, with D possibly being TRBD1 (5 bases). The germline gives CDR1 LGHDT, CDR2 YNNKEL (reference sequence). Trimming removed 2 bases from V and 4 bases from J, with 14 bases in between. There are 15 residues in the CDR3. The CDR3 coding sequence is TGTGCCAGCAGCCAACCCCCCGGGGGAGGCACTGAAGCTTTCTTT. Amino acid sequence: CASSQPPGGGTEAFF.

V gene TRBV5-4 combines with J gene TRBJ2-7; D is ambiguous. CDR3 length equals 13 residues. The V gene lost 5 bases and the J gene lost 7 bases, with 16 bases spanning the gap. Germline-derived CDR1 and CDR2 are SGHNT and YYREEE (reference sequence). The CDR3 spells CASRTSIGGEQYF. CDR3 coding DNA: TGTGCCAGCAGGACATCGATTGGTGGGGAGCAGTACTTC.

The chain employs TRBV2 and TRBJ1-2, with 8 nucleotides matching TRBD1. J was trimmed by 4 bases and V by 1 base; bases with no gene match: 20. The CDR3 has 20 residues. In germline, CDR1 is SNHLY, CDR2 FYNNEI. This CDR3 reads CASSEVSGLFRDRNFYGYTF. CDR3 DNA: TGTGCCAGCAGTGAAGTTAGCGGTTTGTTTAGGGACAGGAACTTCTATGGCTACACCTTC.

CDR3 in amino acids: CASSRSGVQVPIGRSPLHF. CDR3 bases: TGCGCCAGCAGCCGTTCAGGGGTCCAGGTACCAATCGGGAGGTCACCCCTCCACTTT. The V and J genes are TRBV4-1 and TRBJ1-6, with D possibly being TRBD1 (6 bases). The CDR3 is 19 amino acids. Germline assignment: CDR1 MGHRA and CDR2 YSYEKL. V was shortened by 4 bases and J by 10 bases, with 29 bases between the two germline ends.

The chain uses TRBV19 and TRBJ1-2; perhaps TRBD1 as D (5 bases). The V end was cut by 6 bases, the J end by 8 bases, with 13 bases between. This CDR3 spans 12 amino acids. Per germline, CDR1 LNHDA and CDR2 SQIVND (reference sequence). CDR3 sequence: CASSLRVGGYTF. The DNA of the CDR3 is TGTGCCAGTAGCCTCAGGGTGGGGGGCTACACCTTC.

This clone occurred once. The rearrangement uses TRBV27 and TRBJ2-5; 12 bases fit TRBD2. CDR1 is MNHEY, CDR2 SMNVEV, per germline (reference sequence). There are 17 residues in the CDR3. Trimming at V came to 4 bases and at J to 4 bases, leaving 10 bases not matched to a gene. The CDR3 loop reads CASSSRRLAGVRETQYF. The CDR3 DNA follows: TGTGCCAGCAGTTCTCGAAGACTAGCGGGAGTACGAGAGACCCAGTACTTC.

J is TRBJ2-7 and V is TRBV6-5; D gene ambiguous. Trimming stripped 2 bases from V and 7 bases from J, with 9 bases between. Germline V gene data show CDR1 as MNHEY and CDR2 as SVGAGI. The CDR3 sequence is 12 residues long. The CDR3 is CASSYGTGEQYF. The CDR3 bases are TGTGCCAGCAGTTACGGCACCGGGGAGCAGTACTTC.

The chain joins TRBV12-5 to TRBJ1-2; the D gene is possibly TRBD1 (5 bases). V dropped 0 bases and J dropped 5 bases, with 19 bases sitting between them. The CDR3 loop spans 17 amino acids. Germline V lookup: CDR1 LGHNT, CDR2 FRNRAP. CDR3: CASGLVGGRRGAYGYTF. The CDR3 DNA sequence: TGTGCTAGTGGTTTGGTAGGCGGAAGGAGGGGCGCATATGGCTACACCTTC.

CDR3 nucleotide sequence: TGTGCCAGCTCAGGGTCTACGGGCTATGGCTACACCTTC. Its protein is CASSGSTGYGYTF. V gene TRBV13 combines with J gene TRBJ1-2, with D tentatively TRBD1 (5 bases). Trimming pared 8 bases from V and 4 bases from J, leaving 14 bases between. The CDR3 runs 13 residues. Germline-derived CDR1 and CDR2 are PRHDT and FYEKMQ (reference sequence).

This clone has just one count. This chain links TRBV6-5 with TRBJ1-4; tentatively, D is TRBD1 (5 bases). This CDR3 contains 13 residues. From germline, CDR1 is MNHEY and CDR2 SVGAGI. V gave up 10 bases and J gave up 5 bases, with 14 bases separating them. The CDR3 reads CAINRSWNEKLFF. The CDR3 DNA reads as TGTGCCATTAACAGGTCGTGGAATGAAAAACTGTTTTTT.

This clone was observed once. In DNA, the CDR3 is TGTGCCAGCAGTCCCACAGGGGAAGCTGGAAACACCATATATTTT. The encoded protein is CASSPTGEAGNTIYF. The chain has TRBV6-5 and TRBJ1-3; 7 positions agree with TRBD1. Trimming cost V 5 bases and J 2 bases; bases outside gene matches: 6. Germline CDR1 and CDR2: MNHEY and SVGAGI. CDR3 size: 15 residues.

CDR3 DNA: TGTGCCACCAGCAGAGCCCTTCCGGGACAGGGTGCAGATACGCAGTATTTT. This translates into CATSRALPGQGADTQYF. The J gene is TRBJ2-3, the V gene TRBV15; 9 bases fit TRBD1. The J segment lost 4 bases and the V segment lost 1 base, leaving 9 bases of the junction unmatched. Germline values: CDR1 LNHNV, CDR2 YYDKDF (reference sequence). The CDR3 is 17 residues long.

J is TRBJ1-6 and V is TRBV6-5; the D gene is possibly TRBD1 (5 bases). The V end lost 5 bases, the J end lost 7 bases, and 15 bases lay between the germline ends. This CDR3 has 15 residues. Per the germline V gene, CDR1 is MNHEY and CDR2 is SVGAGI. The CDR3 here is CASSPGTSRNSPLHF. CDR3 nucleotide sequence: TGTGCCAGCAGTCCCGGGACTTCACGGAATTCACCCCTCCACTTT.

The V and J genes are TRBV28 and TRBJ2-1; no clear D. There are 11 residues in the CDR3. Germline V gene lookup returns CDR1 MDHEN and CDR2 SYDVKM. The V end was cut by 6 bases, the J end by 3 bases, with 3 bases between. CDR3 loop: CASRLYNEQFF. CDR3 DNA: TGTGCCAGCAGACTCTACAATGAGCAGTTCTTC.